These 15 T cell receptor beta chains came from one sample sequenced in a study of cytomegalovirus exposure and HLA in healthy donors. The study ran its PCR with 60 Vbeta and 13 Jbeta primers. Repertoires were generated with immunoSEQ multiplex PCR, while TCRdb's copy carries only in-frame clones and drops some. The data hold approximately 260,000 clones, with 84% observed a single time. The specimen was PBMCs. The receptors here all came from a woman aged 40 to 49 in good health and CMV-seropositive.

This clone was seen only once. This chain uses TRBV5-1 with TRBJ1-2; tentatively, D is TRBD1 (5 bases). Germline V gene lookup returns CDR1 SGHRS and CDR2 YFSETQ. Trimming removed 0 bases from V and 2 bases from J, with 8 bases in between. The CDR3 has 14 amino acids. CDR3 sequence (DNA): TGCGCCAGCAGCTTGGGACAGCTGAACTATGGCTACACCTTC. Protein product: CASSLGQLNYGYTF.

This sequence joins TRBV28 and TRBJ2-7; the D gene is possibly TRBD2 (5 bases). The length of the CDR3 is 13 residues. Germline V gene sequence: CDR1 MDHEN, CDR2 SYDVKM. Trimming removed 4 bases at V and 5 bases at J, with 12 bases between. The CDR3 sequence: CASSSPGRDEQYF. DNA for the CDR3: TGTGCCAGCAGTTCTCCCGGGCGGGACGAGCAGTACTTC.

The chain is built from TRBV28 and TRBJ1-3, with 7 bases lining up with TRBD1. Germline V gene data show CDR1 as MDHEN and CDR2 as SYDVKM. This CDR3 has 17 residues. The V and J ends lost 5 bases and 0 bases, in that order; junction bases with no gene match: 10. The CDR3 nucleotides read TGTGCCAGCAGTCTCCGCCTGGGGGACAGCTCTGGAAACACCATATATTTT. It is translated as CASSLRLGDSSGNTIYF.

The chain links TRBV9 to TRBJ1-3, with TRBD1 matching 8 bases. CDR1 is SGDLS and CDR2 is YYNGEE in the germline V gene. Trimming cost V 0 bases and J 4 bases; bases outside gene matches: 3. This CDR3 spans 15 amino acids. The CDR3 protein is CASSVGQGSGNTIYF. The CDR3 bases are TGTGCCAGCAGCGTAGGACAGGGGTCCGGAAACACCATATATTTT. Together with reference TRBV9 and TRBJ1-3, the CDR3 gives the full variable domain: DSGVTQTPKHLITATGQRVTLRCSPRSGDLSVYWYQQSLDQGLQFLIQYYNGEERAKGNILERFSAQQFPDLHSELNLSSLELGDSALYFCASSVGQGSGNTIYFGEGSWLTVV.

The chain employs TRBV7-9 and TRBJ2-1; 8 bases agree with TRBD2. The CDR3 extends over 14 amino acids. Germline V gene sequence: CDR1 SEHNR, CDR2 FQNEAQ (reference sequence). J was trimmed by 10 bases and V by 3 bases; bases with no gene match: 8. The CDR3 is CASSLRAGEGEQFF. CDR3 coding DNA: TGTGCCAGCAGCTTGAGAGCGGGAGAGGGCGAGCAGTTCTTC.

V gene TRBV28 combines with J gene TRBJ1-5; unclear D gene. CDR1 MDHEN and CDR2 SYDVKM come from the germline V gene. V shed 3 bases and J shed 1 base, with 10 bases lying between them. The CDR3 consists of 15 residues. DNA of the CDR3: TGTGCCAGCAGTTTGGCGGTAACGAGCAATCAGCCCCAGCATTTT. This encodes CASSLAVTSNQPQHF.

The chain recombines TRBV12-2 with TRBJ2-7; TRBD2 is taken as the D call from the table, unchecked against the DNA. TRBV12-2 is designated a pseudogene. The CDR3 loop spans 17 amino acids. The CDR3 DNA is TGTGCAAGTCGCTTAGGGGGCCGAGGACTAGCGGGGAAGTTGCGGGACTTC. Its translation: CASRLGGRGLAGKLRDF.

V is TRBV27 and J is TRBJ2-7; D may be TRBD1 (6 bases). The CDR3 length is 15 residues. In germline, CDR1 is MNHEY, CDR2 SMNVEV (reference sequence). V was pared by 6 bases and J by 1 base, with 16 bases between. CDR3 residues: CASSRKGQGSYEQYF. The DNA of the CDR3 is TGTGCCAGCAGCCGAAAGGGGCAGGGGTCCTACGAGCAGTACTTC.

V gene TRBV7-9 combines with J gene TRBJ1-1; 9 bases are a match to TRBD1. After removal of 11 bases from V and 0 bases from J, the junction contained 19 bases not matched to a gene. In germline, CDR1 is SEHNR, CDR2 FQNEAQ (reference sequence). The CDR3 extends over 18 amino acids. The CDR3 protein is CASSAGRGTGLVNTEAFF. For the CDR3, the DNA is TGTGCCTCCAGCGCAGGGCGCGGGACAGGGTTGGTGAACACTGAAGCTTTCTTT.

This clone has just one count. This chain joins TRBV1 and TRBJ1-2. TRBV1 is described as a pseudogene. This CDR3 has 16 amino acids. CDR3 residues: CTSSQDPALRGYGYTF. For the CDR3, the DNA is TGCACCAGCAGCCAAGATCCCGCCCTCCGGGGCTATGGCTACACCTTC.

The V and J genes are TRBV15 and TRBJ1-2; perhaps TRBD1 as D (5 bases). The germline gives CDR1 LNHNV, CDR2 YYDKDF (reference sequence). CDR3 size: 16 residues. The V and J ends lost 0 bases and 8 bases respectively, with 19 bases between them. The CDR3 here is CATSRDQGPWVRGYTF. The DNA of the CDR3 is TGTGCCACCAGCAGAGATCAGGGCCCCTGGGTAAGGGGCTACACCTTC.

This chain uses TRBV10-3 with TRBJ2-2, with 9 bases lining up with TRBD1. The germline V gene encodes CDR1 ENHRY and CDR2 SYGVKD. This CDR3 spans 17 amino acids. V shed 6 bases, J shed 7 bases, and the junction held 15 bases outside the gene matches. CDR3 protein: CAIRSTEGTGMVGELFF. CDR3 in DNA: TGTGCCATCAGAAGCACGGAGGGGACAGGGATGGTCGGGGAGCTGTTTTTT.

This clone has a handful of counts. The chain carries TRBV19 and TRBJ1-1; D uncertain. Trimming removed 5 bases at V and 5 bases at J, with 15 bases between. The V gene's germline CDR1 is LNHDA and CDR2 SQIVND (reference sequence). The CDR3 extends over 14 amino acids. The CDR3 sequence: CASSPREGGTEAFF. The CDR3 DNA follows: TGTGCCAGTAGTCCACGGGAAGGCGGGACTGAAGCTTTCTTT.

This chain connects TRBV25-1 to TRBJ2-1, with a tentative D call TRBD1 (6 bases). Trimming cost V 4 bases and J 7 bases, with 8 bases left between them. Germline-derived CDR1 and CDR2 are MGHDK and SYGVNS. This CDR3 is 12 amino acids long. DNA of the CDR3: TGTGCCAGCAGTGCACAGGGTAATGAGCAGTTCTTC. Residues: CASSAQGNEQFF.

The chain uses TRBV7-9 and TRBJ2-7, with a tentative D call TRBD2 (6 bases). This CDR3 spans 16 amino acids. V was pared by 0 bases and J by 0 bases, with 12 bases between. Per the germline V gene, CDR1 is SEHNR and CDR2 is FQNEAQ (reference sequence). DNA of the CDR3: TGTGCCAGCAGCTTAGCTACGGGACTCCTCTCCTACGAGCAGTACTTC. Translated: CASSLATGLLSYEQYF.